The T cell receptor beta chain under discussion was sequenced for a study of cytomegalovirus exposure and HLA in healthy donors. The primer mix had 60 Vbeta and 13 Jbeta primers. Here immunoSEQ multiplex PCR was the method, and the copy in TCRdb shows in-frame clones only, minus some. Among around 150,000 clones, about 80% were seen once, and the ten largest hold 3.9%. The V and J ends lost 5 bases and 1 base, in that order; junction bases with no gene match: 9. The CDR3 is 16 amino acids. The germline CDR1 and CDR2 sequences are SEHNR and FQNEAQ (reference sequence). Material: PBMCs. The chain couples TRBV7-9 to TRBJ2-3; 7 bases are shared with TRBD2. The clonotype was recovered from a man aged 18 to 29 in good health and CMV-seronegative. CDR3 coding DNA: TGTGCCAGCAGCGCCCTAGCGGCATCCGGCACAGATACGCAGTATTTT. This sequence encodes CASSALAASGTDTQYF.